The 24 T cell receptor beta chains given below trace back to one sample, sequenced in a study of T cell clonality in common variable immunodeficiency. Profiling relied on immunoSEQ multiplex PCR, and the TCRdb table lists in-frame clones only, not all of them. This sample carries 42,000 or so clones, none of them present only once. Material: peripheral blood mononuclear cells. These receptors all come from a person aged 18 to 70 in good health.

CDR3 bases read: TGTGCCAGCAGTGCGAGTAGCGAGTACAATGAG. It yields the protein CASSASSEYNE. The complete CDR3 protein is CASSASSEYNEQFF. This sequence joins TRBV6-4 and TRBJ2-1, with TRBD2 as a possible D gene (5 bases). The CDR3 extends 3 residues past the end of the read, so its final part is completed from the germline J gene. The CDR3 length is 14 residues. Trimming took 4 bases from V and 4 from J, leaving 11 bases between them. Per the germline V gene, CDR1 is MRHNA and CDR2 is SNTAGT.

This clone has only a few counts. An end of the junction does not agree with germline; a read error may underlie this. The read ends 3 residues shy of where the CDR3 ends; the end is completed using the germline J gene. This chain connects TRBV6-1 to TRBJ1-2, with D uncertain. The CDR3 has 14 amino acids. Looked up from germline, CDR1 is MNHNS and CDR2 is SASEGT. The part of the CDR3 DNA that was read is TGTGCCAGCAGCGAAGGACTAGCGGGAGGGAGC. This encodes CASSEGLAGGS. The full CDR3 protein reads CASSEGLAGGSYTF.

Remarks on this clone: The read terminates 3 residues ahead of where the CDR3 ends, so the germline J gene completes it. The chain couples TRBV7-2 to TRBJ1-2; TRBD1 matches at 10 bases. CDR3 length: 14 amino acids. From germline, CDR1 is SGHTA and CDR2 FQGNSA. The CDR3 reads CASSLRTGGETYTF. CDR3 bases read: TGTGCCAGCAGCTTAAGGACAGGGGGGGAGACC.

There are many counts of this clone. The sequenced CDR3 bases are TGCAGCGTTGTGAGGGACACGGAGACC. As protein: CSVVRDTET. The CDR3, in full, reads CSVVRDTETQYF. J is TRBJ2-5 and V is TRBV29-1; possibly TRBD1 for D (6 bases). The read falls 3 residues short of the CDR3 end, and the missing part is taken from the germline J gene. Trimming removed 4 bases from V and 5 bases from J, with 11 bases in between. This CDR3 has 12 amino acids. Germline V CDR1 and CDR2: SQVTM, ANQGSEA.

This clone has a count of ten or more. The read stops 3 residues short of the end of the CDR3; the missing end is completed from the germline J gene. The chain is built from TRBV29-1 and TRBJ1-5; 7 nucleotides align to TRBD1. This CDR3 comprises 13 residues. Germline V gene sequence: CDR1 SQVTM, CDR2 ANQGSEA. V lost 4 bases to trimming and J lost 1 base; unmatched junction nucleotides: 1. The CDR3 DNA, read in part, is TGCAGCGTTGCGGGACAGAGCAATCAGCCC. Amino acids: CSVAGQSNQP. The full CDR3 is CSVAGQSNQPQHF.

This clone was seen ten or more times. The read terminates 3 residues before the CDR3 end, so the remaining end is supplied by the germline J gene. The rearrangement joins TRBV28 to TRBJ1-3, with 8 nucleotides matching TRBD1. Germline values: CDR1 MDHEN, CDR2 SYDVKM. V trimming: 7 bases; J trimming: 3 bases; junction bases outside the gene matches: 14. The CDR3 is 17 amino acids. CDR3 bases read: TGTGCCAGCACACCCGGCCCCTCCGACAGGGGTGGAAACACC. Encoded protein: CASTPGPSDRGGNT. The entire CDR3 protein reads CASTPGPSDRGGNTIYF.

This clone was counted ten times or more. Sequencing ends 3 residues short of the CDR3 end; the germline J gene provides the rest. This chain uses TRBV5-4 with TRBJ2-1; D unclear. The V end was cut by 4 bases, the J end by 0 bases, with 11 bases between. CDR1 and CDR2 (germline): SGHNT, YYREEE (reference sequence). This CDR3 is 15 amino acids long. The CDR3 spells CASSARLGSYNEQFF. The part of the CDR3 DNA that was read is TGTGCCAGCAGCGCCCGACTGGGCTCCTACAATGAG.

Ten or more counts support this clone. Read data end 3 residues before the CDR3 end; the end is taken from the germline J gene. This chain joins TRBV5-4 and TRBJ2-3; no clear D gene. This CDR3 contains 15 residues. Trimming cost V 4 bases and J 0 bases, with 12 bases left between them. Germline-derived CDR1 and CDR2 are SGHNT and YYREEE (reference sequence). The sequenced CDR3 bases are TGTGCCAGCAGCCTCCGTTCCTCTAGCACAGATACG. Its translation is CASSLRSSSTDT. Given in full, the CDR3 is CASSLRSSSTDTQYF.

As to this clone: The CDR3 is cut off 3 residues early in the read; its end comes from the germline J gene. The rearrangement uses TRBV30 and TRBJ2-3, with 10 bases fitting TRBD1. CDR3 length: 14 residues. Germline V gene sequence: CDR1 GTSNPN, CDR2 SVGIG (reference sequence). CDR3 DNA (partial): TGTGCCTGGAGGGGACAGGGGCAACTGCAGCCG. This gives the protein CAWRGQGQLQP. The entire CDR3 reads CAWRGQGQLQPQYF.

This clone was detected many times. Coverage ceases 3 residues before the CDR3 finishes, and the germline J gene fills in the end. J is TRBJ1-2 and V is TRBV9; D might be TRBD1 (6 bases). Between the trimmed V and J ends, which lost 4 bases and 5 bases, there was a span of 9 bases. The CDR3 is 12 residues long. From germline, CDR1 is SGDLS and CDR2 YYNGEE. CDR3 residues: CASSMGQYGYTF. CDR3 bases read: TGTGCCAGCAGCATGGGACAATATGGC.

This clone occurred many times. The CDR3 end falls 3 residues outside the read, so it is completed with the germline J gene. The rearrangement links TRBV5-4 to TRBJ1-4, with D maybe TRBD1 (5 bases). CDR1 is SGHNT and CDR2 is YYREEE in the germline V gene (reference sequence). The CDR3 has 15 residues. The V gene lost 1 base and the J gene lost 0 bases, with 7 bases spanning the gap. The CDR3 loop is CASSLKGPTNEKLFF. The part of the CDR3 DNA that was read is TGTGCCAGCAGCTTGAAGGGGCCAACTAATGAAAAA. Based on the CDR3 plus reference TRBV5-4 and TRBJ1-4, the full variable domain is ETGVTQSPTHLIKTRGQQVTLRCSSQSGHNTVSWYQQALGQGPQFIFQYYREEENGRGNFPPRFSGLQFPNYSSELNVNALELDDSALYLCASSLKGPTNEKLFFGSGTQLSVL.

Ten or more counts support this clone. The read terminates 3 residues ahead of where the CDR3 ends, so the germline J gene completes it. V usage is TRBV4-1 and J usage is TRBJ2-7; no firm D call. Germline CDR1 is MGHRA and CDR2 is YSYEKL. The germline V and J ends were trimmed by 3 bases and 0 bases, with 12 bases remaining between them. CDR3 length: 15 amino acids. CDR3 DNA (partial): TGCGCCAGCAGCCAGCTGATTCAGGTCTCCTACGAG. Translation gives CASSQLIQVSYE. The entire CDR3 reads CASSQLIQVSYEQYF.

This clone was seen many times. The sequence runs out 3 residues before the end of the CDR3; the remainder is reconstructed from the germline J gene. This rearrangement joins TRBV7-2 to TRBJ2-7; 7 bases fit TRBD1. V trimming: 4 bases; J trimming: 5 bases; junction bases outside the gene matches: 11. The germline V gene has CDR1 SGHTA and CDR2 FQGNSA. This CDR3 has 15 amino acids. The sequenced CDR3 bases are TGTGCCAGCAGCTCCCAGACAGGGATCGACGACGAG. Amino acids: CASSSQTGIDDE. The complete CDR3 protein is CASSSQTGIDDEQYF.

This clone was counted between two and nine times. The read ends 3 residues early relative to the CDR3; the germline J gene fills the gap. The chain carries TRBV5-1 and TRBJ2-3; 9 bases match TRBD1. V was clipped by 2 bases and J by 0 bases; unmatched bases: 4. The germline CDR1 and CDR2 sequences are SGHRS and YFSETQ. This CDR3 has 16 residues. This CDR3 reads CASSLGDRASTDTQYF. CDR3 DNA, as far as it was read: TGCGCCAGCAGCTTAGGGGACAGGGCAAGCACAGATACG.

This clone showed up just a few times. The CDR3 end is not reached by the read, which stops 3 residues before it; the germline J gene fills it in. The chain joins TRBV7-9 to TRBJ1-2; a weak D match, TRBD1 (6 bases). This CDR3 spans 13 amino acids. Germline assignment: CDR1 SEHNR and CDR2 FQNEAQ (reference sequence). V gave up 5 bases and J gave up 4 bases, with 11 bases separating them. CDR3 bases read: TGTGCCAGCAGCCACAGGGTCAGCTATGGC. Translating it yields CASSHRVSYG. The complete CDR3 sequence is CASSHRVSYGYTF.

This clone was seen many times. Coverage ceases 3 residues before the CDR3 finishes, and the germline J gene fills in the end. J is TRBJ2-4 and V is TRBV2; 7 bases fit TRBD2. The CDR3 totals 14 residues. Germline V gene lookup returns CDR1 SNHLY and CDR2 FYNNEI. Unmatched junction bases numbered 11, after V lost 6 bases and J lost 9 bases. CDR3 DNA (partial): TGTGCCAGCAGGGCCGGGACTAATATTAGCATT. It codes for CASRAGTNISI. The entire CDR3 protein is CASRAGTNISIQYF.

This clone was seen repeatedly, ten times or more. The sequenced part of the CDR3 DNA is TGTGCCAGCAGGTCCCCTAGCGCCTACAATGAG. Translating it yields CASRSPSAYNE. The complete CDR3 reads CASRSPSAYNEQFF. This chain links TRBV7-8 with TRBJ2-1; the D gene is possibly TRBD2 (6 bases). The CDR3 is cut off 3 residues early in the read; its end comes from the germline J gene. Germline loops: CDR1 SGHVS, CDR2 FQNEAQ. Trimming removed 6 bases at V and 2 bases at J, with 11 bases between. The CDR3 has 14 residues.

This clone showed up many times. The missing CDR3 end, 3 residues past where the read stops, is filled in from the germline J gene. This chain joins TRBV6-2 or TRBV6-3 and TRBJ2-1; 8 bases are a match to TRBD2. Germline CDR1 and CDR2: MNHEY and SVGEGT. This CDR3 contains 17 residues. V lost 6 bases to trimming and J lost 8 bases; unmatched junction nucleotides: 18. The CDR3 sequence is CASRVAGVAGPRDEQFF. The sequenced CDR3 bases are TGTGCCAGCAGGGTCGCCGGGGTAGCGGGACCGAGGGATGAG.

This clone was counted ten times or more. The DNA ends 3 residues before the CDR3 does, and the rest of the CDR3 is filled in from the germline J gene. The rearrangement joins TRBV20-1 to TRBJ2-1; TRBD1 is a possible D gene (6 bases). Germline-derived CDR1 and CDR2 are DFQATT and SNEGSKA (reference sequence). The CDR3 is 15 residues long. The V end was cut by 0 bases, the J end by 9 bases, with 18 bases between. CDR3 region: CSARDWASGDPEQFF. Partial CDR3 DNA: TGCAGTGCTAGAGATTGGGCCTCAGGGGATCCTGAG.

This clone was counted at least ten times. From the germline J gene comes the end of the CDR3, since the read stops 3 residues before it. The V call is TRBV28, the J call TRBJ1-2, with TRBD1 as a possible D gene (6 bases). The CDR3 runs to 14 residues. Trimming cost V 5 bases and J 5 bases, with 15 bases left between them. CDR1 is MDHEN and CDR2 is SYDVKM in the germline V gene. The CDR3 protein is CASSITGQPYGYTF. The sequenced part of the CDR3 DNA is TGTGCCAGCAGTATTACAGGGCAACCTTATGGC.

Ten or more counts support this clone. From the germline J gene comes the end of the CDR3, since the read stops 3 residues before it. The J gene is TRBJ2-3, the V gene TRBV7-3; TRBD1 agrees at 9 bases. Germline trimming cut 3 bases from V and 4 bases from J; bases unmatched to any gene: 2. The CDR3 has 14 residues. From germline, CDR1 is SGHTA and CDR2 FQGTGA. The CDR3 here is CASSFRTGADTQYF. The DNA read from the CDR3 is TGTGCCAGCAGCTTCCGGACAGGGGCAGATACG. Full variable domain (missing parts from reference TRBV7-3 and TRBJ2-3): GAGVSQTPSNKVTEKGKYVELRCDPISGHTALYWYRQSLGQGPEFLIYFQGTGAADDSGLPNDRFFAVRPEGSVSTLKIQRTERGDSAVYLCASSFRTGADTQYFGPGTRLTVL.

This clone was recorded many times. The read comes to an end 3 residues before the CDR3 does, leaving the germline J gene to fill in the end. The chain couples TRBV19 to TRBJ1-4; 7 positions agree with TRBD1. The V gene end was trimmed by 2 bases and the J gene end by 5 bases; junction bases not matched to a gene: 5. The CDR3 is 15 amino acids. CDR1 is LNHDA and CDR2 is SQIVND in the germline V gene (reference sequence). Partial CDR3 DNA: TGTGCCAGTAGTATATCGACAGGGCGGAATGAAAAA. Translation gives CASSISTGRNEK. In full, the CDR3 reads CASSISTGRNEKLFF.

The sample holds many counts of this clone. The read terminates 3 residues before the CDR3 end, so the remaining end is supplied by the germline J gene. The chain joins TRBV19 to TRBJ2-5; 7 nucleotides agree with TRBD1. Trimming at V came to 5 bases and at J to 5 bases, leaving 5 bases not matched to a gene. There are 13 residues in the CDR3. Germline CDR1 LNHDA, CDR2 SQIVND (reference sequence). The CDR3 DNA, read in part, is TGTGCCAGTAGTTTGGGACAGAGGGAGACC. Residues: CASSLGQRET. The entire CDR3 protein is CASSLGQRETQYF.

The table lists this clone with many counts. The CDR3 is cut off 3 residues early in the read; its end comes from the germline J gene. The gene calls are TRBV20-1 and TRBJ2-1, with 8 positions matching TRBD2. Unmatched junction bases numbered 4, after V lost 6 bases and J lost 0 bases. Germline CDR1 reads DFQATT; CDR2 reads SNEGSKA (reference sequence). CDR3 size: 14 residues. Incomplete CDR3 DNA: TGCAGTGCAACCGGACTAGCCTCCTACAATGAG. Protein sequence: CSATGLASYNE. The full-length CDR3 reads as CSATGLASYNEQFF.